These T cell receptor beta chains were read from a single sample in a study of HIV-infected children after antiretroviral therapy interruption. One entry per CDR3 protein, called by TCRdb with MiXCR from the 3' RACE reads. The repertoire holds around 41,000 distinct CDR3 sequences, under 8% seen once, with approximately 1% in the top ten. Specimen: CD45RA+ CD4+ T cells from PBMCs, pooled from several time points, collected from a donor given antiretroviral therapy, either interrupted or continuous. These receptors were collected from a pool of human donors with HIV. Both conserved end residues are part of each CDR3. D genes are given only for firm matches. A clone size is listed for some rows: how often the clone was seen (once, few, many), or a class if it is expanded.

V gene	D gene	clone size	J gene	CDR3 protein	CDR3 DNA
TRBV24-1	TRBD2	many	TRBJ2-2	CATSGGLAENTGELFF	TGTGCCACCAGTGGTGGACTAGCGGAAAACACCGGGGAGCTGTTTTTT
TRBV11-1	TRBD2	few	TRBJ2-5	CASSWGGQDTQYF	TGTGCCAGCAGCTGGGGGGGTCAAGACACCCAGTACTTT
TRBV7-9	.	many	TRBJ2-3	CASIRWGQGGTDTQYF	TGTGCCAGCATCCGGTGGGGCCAGGGAGGTACAGATACGCAGTATTTT
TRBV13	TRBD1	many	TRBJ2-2	CASSFLAPGQGSTGELFF	TGTGCCAGCAGCTTTTTGGCCCCGGGACAGGGGAGCACCGGGGAGCTGTTTTTT
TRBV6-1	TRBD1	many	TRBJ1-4	CASRAGQGKLFF	TGTGCCAGCAGGGCGGGACAGGGAAAACTGTTTTTT
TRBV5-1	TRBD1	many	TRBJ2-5	CASSNRQGLQETQYF	TGCGCCAGCAGCAACCGACAGGGGCTGCAAGAGACCCAGTACTTC
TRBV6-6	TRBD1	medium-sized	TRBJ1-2	CASGDAQGANSDYTF	TGTGCCAGCGGTGATGCACAGGGGGCAAACTCCGACTACACCTTC
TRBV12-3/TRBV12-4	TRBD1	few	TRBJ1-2	CASRAGQGALYGYTF	TGTGCCAGCAGGGCGGGACAGGGGGCCCTCTATGGCTACACCTTC
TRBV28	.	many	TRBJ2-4	CASTLGGGRNIQYF	TGTGCCAGCACCCTGGGTGGGGGGCGAAACATTCAGTACTTC
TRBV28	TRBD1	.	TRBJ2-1	CASSLKPGQGRFEQFF	TGTGCCAGCAGCCTAAAACCGGGACAGGGTAGATTTGAGCAGTTCTTC
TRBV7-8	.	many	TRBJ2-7	CASSLVAADIYEQYF	TGTGCCAGCAGCTTAGTAGCAGCCGATATCTACGAGCAGTACTTC
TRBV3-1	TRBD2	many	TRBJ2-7	CASSPSSGSFHEQYF	TGTGCCAGCAGCCCCTCTAGCGGGAGTTTCCACGAGCAGTACTTC
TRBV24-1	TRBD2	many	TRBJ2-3	CATSLSGGITDTQYF	TGTGCCACCAGTCTCAGCGGGGGGATCACAGATACGCAGTATTTT
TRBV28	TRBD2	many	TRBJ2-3	CASSAGGDTQYF	TGTGCCAGCAGTGCGGGGGGAGATACGCAGTATTTT
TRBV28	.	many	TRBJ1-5	CASRDQGPTNQPQHF	TGTGCCAGCAGGGACCAGGGACCCACCAATCAGCCCCAGCATTTT
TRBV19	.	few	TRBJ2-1	CASSPHNIDNEQFF	TGTGCCAGTAGTCCACACAACATTGACAATGAGCAGTTCTTC
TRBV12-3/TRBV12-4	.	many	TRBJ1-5	CASSIDPGQPQHF	TGTGCCAGCAGTATAGACCCGGGACAGCCCCAGCATTTT
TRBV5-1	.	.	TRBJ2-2	CASSLSVGGNTGELFF	TGCGCCAGCAGCTTGTCGGTTGGAGGGAACACCGGGGAGCTGTTTTTT
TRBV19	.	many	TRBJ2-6	CASYPGRKTGANVLTF	TGTGCCAGTTATCCGGGACGGAAAACTGGGGCCAACGTCCTGACTTTC
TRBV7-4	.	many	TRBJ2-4	CASSLSPSRRPFRNIQYF	TGTGCCAGCAGCTTATCCCCCTCCCGAAGGCCTTTCAGAAACATTCAGTACTTC
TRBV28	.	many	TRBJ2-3	CASSLLQGSTDTQYF	TGTGCCAGCAGTTTATTACAGGGAAGCACAGATACGCAGTATTTT
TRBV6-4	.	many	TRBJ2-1	CASSEFGGRGNEQFF	TGTGCCAGCAGTGAATTTGGGGGCCGTGGAAATGAGCAGTTCTTC
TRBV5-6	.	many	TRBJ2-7	CASSSQAYEQYF	TGTGCCAGCAGCTCACAGGCCTACGAGCAGTACTTC
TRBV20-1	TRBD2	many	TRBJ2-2	CSARVLAGSYGELFF	TGCAGTGCTAGAGTACTAGCGGGAAGTTACGGGGAGCTGTTTTTT
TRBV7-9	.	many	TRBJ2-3	CASTRDTQYF	TGTGCCAGCACTAGAGATACGCAGTATTTT
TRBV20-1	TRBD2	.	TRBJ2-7	CSARVGTSGGDEQYF	TGCAGTGCTAGAGTAGGGACTAGCGGTGGGGACGAGCAGTACTTC
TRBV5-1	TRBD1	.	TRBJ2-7	CASSSQSRGRTYEQYF	TGCGCCAGCAGCTCGCAATCCAGGGGGCGGACGTACGAGCAGTACTTC
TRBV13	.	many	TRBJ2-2	CASSLWPIRELFF	TGTGCCAGCAGCTTGTGGCCGATAAGGGAGCTGTTTTTT
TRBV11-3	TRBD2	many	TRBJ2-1	CASSTLAAAYNEQFF	TGTGCCAGCAGCACACTAGCGGCTGCCTACAATGAGCAGTTCTTC
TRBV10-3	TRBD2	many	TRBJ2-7	CAISEEMTSHEQYF	TGTGCCATCAGTGAAGAGATGACTAGCCACGAGCAGTACTTC
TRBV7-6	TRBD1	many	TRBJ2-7	CASSISQGANEQYF	TGTGCCAGCAGCATTAGTCAGGGGGCGAACGAGCAGTACTTC
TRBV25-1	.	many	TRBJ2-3	CASSDARRTDTQYF	TGTGCCAGCAGTGATGCCAGGCGCACAGATACGCAGTATTTT
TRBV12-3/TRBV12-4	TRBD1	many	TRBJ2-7	CASSHRQGAKSYEQYF	TGTGCCAGCAGCCACAGACAGGGGGCGAAATCCTACGAGCAGTACTTC
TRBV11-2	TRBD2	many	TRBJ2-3	CASLPGRGGARDTQYF	TGTGCCAGCTTGCCGGGCCGCGGGGGGGCCAGAGATACGCAGTATTTT
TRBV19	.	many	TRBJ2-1	CASSIFFYAEQFF	TGTGCCAGCAGTATATTCTTCTATGCTGAGCAGTTCTTC
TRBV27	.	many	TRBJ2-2	CASSLRLTGTGELFF	TGTGCCAGCAGTTTGAGACTAACCGGCACCGGGGAGCTGTTTTTT
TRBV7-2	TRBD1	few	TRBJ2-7	CASSRGTGKSYEQYF	TGTGCCAGCAGCCGCGGGACAGGGAAGTCCTACGAGCAGTACTTC